This T cell receptor (beta chain) was captured in a study of breast tumors, draining lymph nodes, adjacent tissues. MiXCR was run by TCRdb on the multiplex PCR reads, yielding one entry per CDR3 protein. The repertoire holds 150,000 to 200,000 distinct CDR3 sequences, with about 34% as singletons. Axillary draining lymph nodes of breast cancer patients supplied the node samples. About this clonotype: It is unclear where the CDR3 begins or ends on the DNA, so no DNA is shown, and the CDR3 is as TCRdb lists it.

The specimen was axillary lymph node tissue. The source is a female donor with breast cancer. Some clones in this sample may be carry-over from other donors' samples.

This chain's CDR3 is CASSLSYEQYFGYTF. This chain connects TRBV7-9 to TRBJ1-2. The germline CDR1 and CDR2 sequences are SEHNR and FQNEAQ (reference sequence). Counting both end residues, the CDR3 totals 15 amino acids.